This passage covers 17 T cell receptor beta chains from one sample sequenced in a study of blood T cell repertoires in COVID-19. Sequencing was performed with immunoSEQ multiplex PCR; in TCRdb, only in-frame clones are kept and a portion is missing. The table has 360,000 or so clones, 85% to 90% seen once. The sequencing input was PBMCs or T cells enriched from blood (not recorded which). The receptors here all came from a woman younger than 45 who had recovered from COVID-19.

The chain is built from TRBV28 and TRBJ2-1; 8 nucleotides agree with TRBD2. The CDR3 is 13 residues long. V was clipped by 2 bases and J by 9 bases; unmatched bases: 3. The V gene's germline CDR1 is MDHEN and CDR2 SYDVKM. The CDR3 DNA is TGTGCCAGCAGTTTAGGACGGGAGGGTGAGCAGTTCTTC. This translates into CASSLGREGEQFF.

V usage is TRBV3-1 (or the pseudogene TRBV3-2) and J usage is TRBJ1-3; 9 bases are shared with TRBD1. The V segment lost 5 bases and the J segment 4 bases; nucleotides outside the gene matches: 3. Germline V CDR1 and CDR2: LGHDT, YNNKEL (reference sequence). This CDR3 region has 14 residues. For the CDR3, the DNA is TGTGCCAGCAGCGGGACAGGGTACGGAAACACCATATATTTT. Its translation: CASSGTGYGNTIYF.

The chain couples TRBV5-5 to TRBJ1-1, with D maybe TRBD1 (6 bases). This CDR3 is 16 amino acids long. CDR1 is SGHKS and CDR2 is YYEKEE in the germline V gene (reference sequence). V lost 1 base to trimming and J lost 2 bases, with 15 bases between them. CDR3: CASSLRVTGGNTEAFF. The CDR3 bases are TGTGCCAGCAGCTTGCGGGTGACAGGCGGTAACACTGAAGCTTTCTTT.

As for this clone: Different DNA sequences within this sample yield the same CDR3. V usage is TRBV4-1 and J usage is TRBJ2-7; 11 bases map to TRBD2. This CDR3 is built from 15 residues. V trimming: 0 bases; J trimming: 4 bases; junction bases outside the gene matches: 2. Germline CDR1 MGHRA, CDR2 YSYEKL. CDR3 sequence (DNA): TGCGCCAGCAGCCAAGAAACTAGCGGGAGTTACGAGCAGTACTTC. Translation: CASSQETSGSYEQYF.

The DNA of the CDR3 is TGTGCCAGCAGACCGACTAGCGGGTACAATGAGCAGTTCTTC. It is translated as CASRPTSGYNEQFF. The J gene is TRBJ2-1, the V gene TRBV27; 10 bases align to TRBD2. J gave up 4 bases and V 6 bases, and 3 bases lay outside the gene matches. The CDR3 is 14 amino acids. Germline values: CDR1 MNHEY, CDR2 SMNVEV (reference sequence).

The chain combines TRBV12-3 or TRBV12-4 with TRBJ2-7, with D possibly being TRBD2 (5 bases). This CDR3 is 13 amino acids long. The V gene lost 3 bases and the J gene lost 4 bases, with 10 bases spanning the gap. The CDR3 loop is CASSFNGVYEQYF. The CDR3 DNA sequence: TGTGCCAGCAGTTTTAACGGGGTTTACGAGCAGTACTTC.

V usage is TRBV2 and J usage is TRBJ1-6, with 7 bases matching TRBD1. This CDR3 is 13 amino acids long. The V segment lost 8 bases and the J segment 10 bases; nucleotides outside the gene matches: 8. Germline V gene sequence: CDR1 SNHLY, CDR2 FYNNEI. CDR3 region: CASWDSRTSPLHF. CDR3 bases: TGTGCCAGCTGGGACAGCCGAACGTCACCCCTCCACTTT.

The table lists this clone with a count of one. This chain connects TRBV6-2 or TRBV6-3 to TRBJ2-1, with 8 bases that match TRBD2. V lost 2 bases, J lost 7 bases, and 7 bases stayed unmatched. The CDR3 extends over 15 amino acids. Germline lookup yields CDR1 MNHEY and CDR2 SVGEGT. Here the CDR3 reads CASSYRGGVRNEQFF. For the CDR3, the DNA is TGTGCCAGCAGTTACCGGGGGGGCGTAAGGAATGAGCAGTTCTTC.

The V and J genes are TRBV6-6 and TRBJ1-5; TRBD1 matches at 8 bases. Per germline, CDR1 MNHNY and CDR2 SVGAGI (reference sequence). The CDR3 runs to 17 residues. After removal of 5 bases from V and 5 bases from J, the junction contained 14 bases not matched to a gene. CDR3 in amino acids: CASSPVVAGGFYQPQHF. In nucleotides, the CDR3 is TGTGCCAGCAGTCCTGTTGTGGCAGGGGGCTTCTATCAGCCCCAGCATTTT.

The J gene is TRBJ2-7, the V gene TRBV5-1; D ambiguous. Germline V CDR1 and CDR2: SGHRS, YFSETQ. V was cut by 0 bases and J by 0 bases, with 10 bases left in between. This CDR3 has 15 residues. CDR3 DNA: TGCGCCAGCAGCTTGGCCCTCGGTAGCTCCTACGAGCAGTACTTC. This sequence encodes CASSLALGSSYEQYF.

In DNA, the CDR3 is TGTGCCAGCAGTTTCGGACAGGCCCCGGTAGATACGCAGTATTTT. It yields the protein CASSFGQAPVDTQYF. The V and J genes are TRBV6-5 and TRBJ2-3, with 7 nucleotides matching TRBD1. This CDR3 has 15 residues. V dropped 4 bases and J dropped 5; count of bases not matched to a gene: 9. The V gene's germline CDR1 is MNHEY and CDR2 SVGAGI.

This chain links TRBV25-1 with TRBJ2-7, with D perhaps TRBD1 (6 bases). Germline CDR1 reads MGHDK; CDR2 reads SYGVNS. The CDR3 length is 15 residues. V shed 4 bases and J shed 1 base, with 14 bases lying between them. The CDR3 reads CASSGLVRGSYEQYF. The CDR3 nucleotides are TGTGCCAGCAGTGGGCTTGTTAGGGGGTCCTACGAGCAGTACTTC.

This sequence joins TRBV30 and TRBJ1-5; unclear D gene. In germline, CDR1 is GTSNPN, CDR2 SVGIG (reference sequence). V lost 2 bases and J 2 bases, leaving 7 bases between the germline ends. CDR3 length: 13 amino acids. CDR3 region: CAWSRSGNQPQHF. The CDR3 nucleotides are TGTGCCTGGAGTAGATCAGGCAATCAGCCCCAGCATTTT.

V gene TRBV18 combines with J gene TRBJ1-1, with 9 bases that match TRBD1. With 6 bases clipped from V and 5 bases from J, the junction kept 13 bases outside the gene matches. The CDR3 runs 16 residues. Germline V lookup: CDR1 KGHSH, CDR2 LQKENI. As DNA, the CDR3 is TGTGCCAGCTCCCCGACAGGGGGAAATGCGAGGACTGAAGCTTTCTTT. It encodes CASSPTGGNARTEAFF.

This chain uses TRBV9 with TRBJ1-4; TRBD1 matches 10 bases. The CDR3 totals 16 residues. The V gene end was trimmed by 4 bases and the J gene end by 6 bases; junction bases not matched to a gene: 9. CDR1 and CDR2 (germline): SGDLS, YYNGEE. For the CDR3, the DNA is TGTGCCAGCAGCCCCACGCCGGGACAGGGGTATGAAAAACTGTTTTTT. It codes for CASSPTPGQGYEKLFF. Together with reference TRBV9 and TRBJ1-4, the CDR3 gives the full variable domain: DSGVTQTPKHLITATGQRVTLRCSPRSGDLSVYWYQQSLDQGLQFLIQYYNGEERAKGNILERFSAQQFPDLHSELNLSSLELGDSALYFCASSPTPGQGYEKLFFGSGTQLSVL.

The chain uses TRBV29-1 and TRBJ2-3, with D possibly matching TRBD1 (5 bases). The CDR3 contains 15 residues. Germline V gene lookup returns CDR1 SQVTM and CDR2 ANQGSEA. V was pared by 6 bases and J by 0 bases, with 16 bases between. As DNA, the CDR3 is TGCAGCGTCATGGGGCCGGCAGGGAGCACAGATACGCAGTATTTT. Its translation is CSVMGPAGSTDTQYF.

The chain combines TRBV4-1 with TRBJ2-3; 9 bases fit TRBD2. Per germline, CDR1 MGHRA and CDR2 YSYEKL. There are 17 residues in the CDR3. With V trimmed by 0 bases and J by 3 bases, 7 bases remained unmatched. CDR3 amino acids: CASSQDFAGGYTDTQYF. CDR3 nucleotide sequence: TGCGCCAGCAGCCAAGATTTTGCGGGGGGGTATACAGATACGCAGTATTTT.